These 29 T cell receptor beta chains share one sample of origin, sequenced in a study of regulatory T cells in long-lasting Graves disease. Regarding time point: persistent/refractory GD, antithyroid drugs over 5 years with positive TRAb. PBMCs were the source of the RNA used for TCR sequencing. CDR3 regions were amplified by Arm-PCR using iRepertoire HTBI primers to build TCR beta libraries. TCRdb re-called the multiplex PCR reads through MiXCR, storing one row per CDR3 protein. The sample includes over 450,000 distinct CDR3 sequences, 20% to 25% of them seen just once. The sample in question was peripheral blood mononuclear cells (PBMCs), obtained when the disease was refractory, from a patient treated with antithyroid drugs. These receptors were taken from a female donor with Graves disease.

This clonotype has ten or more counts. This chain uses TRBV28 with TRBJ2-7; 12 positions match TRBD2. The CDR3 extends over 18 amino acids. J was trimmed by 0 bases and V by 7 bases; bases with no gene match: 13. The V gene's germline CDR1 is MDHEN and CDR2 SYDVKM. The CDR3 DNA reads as TGTGCCAGCACCATTGGGACTAGCGGGTTTTTTTACTCCTACGAGCAGTACTTC. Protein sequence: CASTIGTSGFFYSYEQYF.

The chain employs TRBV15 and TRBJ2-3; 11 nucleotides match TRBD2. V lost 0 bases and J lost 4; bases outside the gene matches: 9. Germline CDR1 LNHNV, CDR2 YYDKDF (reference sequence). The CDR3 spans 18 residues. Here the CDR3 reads CATSRDRASGRPADTQYF. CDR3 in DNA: TGTGCCACCAGCAGAGATAGGGCTAGCGGGAGGCCCGCAGATACGCAGTATTTT.

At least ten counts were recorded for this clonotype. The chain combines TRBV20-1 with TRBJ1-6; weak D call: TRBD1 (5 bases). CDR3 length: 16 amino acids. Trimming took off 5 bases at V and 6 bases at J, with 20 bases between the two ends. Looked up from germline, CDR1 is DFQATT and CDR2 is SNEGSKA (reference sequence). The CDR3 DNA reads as TGCAGTGCTCCTCGTCCCGGGACTGGGGGTAATTCACCCCTCCACTTT. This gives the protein CSAPRPGTGGNSPLHF.

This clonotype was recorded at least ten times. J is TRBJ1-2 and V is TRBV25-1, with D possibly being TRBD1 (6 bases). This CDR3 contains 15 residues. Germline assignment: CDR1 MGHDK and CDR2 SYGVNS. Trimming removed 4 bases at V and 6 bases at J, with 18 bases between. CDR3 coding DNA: TGTGCCAGCAGTGGACTAGGACAGCCTCGTAATGGCTACACCTTC. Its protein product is CASSGLGQPRNGYTF.

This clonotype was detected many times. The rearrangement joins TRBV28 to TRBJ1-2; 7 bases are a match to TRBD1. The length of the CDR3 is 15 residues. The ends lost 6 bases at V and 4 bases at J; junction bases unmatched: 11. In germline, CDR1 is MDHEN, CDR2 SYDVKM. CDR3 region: CASRQAGDSGYGYTF. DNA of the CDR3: TGTGCCAGCAGACAGGCCGGGGACAGCGGCTATGGCTACACCTTC.

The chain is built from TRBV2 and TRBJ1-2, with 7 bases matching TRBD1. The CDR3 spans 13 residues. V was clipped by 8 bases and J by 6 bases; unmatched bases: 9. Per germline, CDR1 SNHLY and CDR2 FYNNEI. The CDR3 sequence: CASFKDRDNGYTF. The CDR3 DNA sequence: TGTGCCAGCTTCAAAGACAGGGACAATGGCTACACCTTC.

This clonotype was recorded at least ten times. CDR3 sequence (DNA): TGTGCCAGCAGTTCAGGGGATTTTGATGAAAAACTGTTTTTT. The encoded protein is CASSSGDFDEKLFF. V gene TRBV28 combines with J gene TRBJ1-4; D perhaps matches TRBD1 (6 bases). CDR1 is MDHEN, CDR2 SYDVKM, per germline. This CDR3 is 14 amino acids long. Trimming took off 4 bases at V and 6 bases at J, with 12 bases between the two ends. The whole variable domain, filled in from reference TRBV28 and TRBJ1-4, reads DVKVTQSSRYLVKRTGEKVFLECVQDMDHENMFWYRQDPGLGLRLIYFSYDVKMKEKGDIPEGYSVSREKKERFSLILESASTNQTSMYLCASSSGDFDEKLFFGSGTQLSVL.

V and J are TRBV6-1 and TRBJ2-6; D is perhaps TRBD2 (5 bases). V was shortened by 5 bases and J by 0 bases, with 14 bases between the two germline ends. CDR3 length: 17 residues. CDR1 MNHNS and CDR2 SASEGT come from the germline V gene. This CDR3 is CASSPLPGSSGANVLTF. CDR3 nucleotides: TGTGCCAGCAGTCCACTTCCGGGGAGCTCTGGGGCCAACGTCCTGACTTTC.

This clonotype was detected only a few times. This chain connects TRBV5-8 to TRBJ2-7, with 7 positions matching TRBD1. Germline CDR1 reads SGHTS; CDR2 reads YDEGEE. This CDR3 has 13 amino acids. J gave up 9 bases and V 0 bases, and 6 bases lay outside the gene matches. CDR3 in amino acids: CASSLASTGRQYF. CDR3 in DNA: TGTGCCAGCAGCTTGGCTTCGACAGGGCGGCAGTACTTC.

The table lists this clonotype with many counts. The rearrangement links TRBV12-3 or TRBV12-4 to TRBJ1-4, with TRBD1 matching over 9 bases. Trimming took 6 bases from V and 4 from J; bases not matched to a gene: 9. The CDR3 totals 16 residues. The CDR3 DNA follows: TGTGCCAGCAGATACGGGACAGGGCCTCTTAATGAAAAACTGTTTTTT. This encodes CASRYGTGPLNEKLFF.

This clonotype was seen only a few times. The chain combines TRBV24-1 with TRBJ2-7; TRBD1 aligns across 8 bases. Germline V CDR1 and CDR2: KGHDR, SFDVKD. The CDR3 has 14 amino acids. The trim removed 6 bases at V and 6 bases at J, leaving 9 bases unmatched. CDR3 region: CATSQQGGNREQYF. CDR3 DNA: TGTGCCACCAGTCAACAGGGGGGTAATCGCGAGCAGTACTTC.

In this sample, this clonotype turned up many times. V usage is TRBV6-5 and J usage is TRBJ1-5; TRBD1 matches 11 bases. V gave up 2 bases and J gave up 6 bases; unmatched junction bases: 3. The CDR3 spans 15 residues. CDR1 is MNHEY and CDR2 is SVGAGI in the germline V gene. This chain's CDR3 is CASSYRTGGVQPQHF. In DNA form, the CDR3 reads TGTGCCAGCAGTTACCGGACAGGGGGCGTTCAGCCCCAGCATTTT.

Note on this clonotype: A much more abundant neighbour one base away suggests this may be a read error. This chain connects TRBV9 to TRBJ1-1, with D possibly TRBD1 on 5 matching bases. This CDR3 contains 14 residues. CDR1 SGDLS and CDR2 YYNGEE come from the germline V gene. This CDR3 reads CASSVVQGTTETFF. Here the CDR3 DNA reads TGTGCCAGCAGCGTAGTCCAGGGAACGACTGAAACTTTCTTT. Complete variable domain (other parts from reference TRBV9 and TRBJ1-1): DSGVTQTPKHLITATGQRVTLRCSPRSGDLSVYWYQQSLDQGLQFLIQYYNGEERAKGNILERFSAQQFPDLHSELNLSSLELGDSALYFCASSVVQGTTETFFGQGTRLTVV.

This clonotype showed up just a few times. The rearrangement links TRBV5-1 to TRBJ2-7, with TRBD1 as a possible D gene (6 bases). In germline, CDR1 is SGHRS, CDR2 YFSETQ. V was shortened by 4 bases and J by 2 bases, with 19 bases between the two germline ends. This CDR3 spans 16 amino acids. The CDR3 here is CASSPDRSIPTYEQYF. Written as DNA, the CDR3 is TGCGCCAGCAGCCCGGACAGAAGCATACCTACCTACGAGCAGTACTTC.

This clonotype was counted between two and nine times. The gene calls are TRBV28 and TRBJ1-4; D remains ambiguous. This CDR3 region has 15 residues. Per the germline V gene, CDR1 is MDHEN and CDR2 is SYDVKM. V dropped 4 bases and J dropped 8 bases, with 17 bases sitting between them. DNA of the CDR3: TGTGCCAGCAGTTCCCAGACGCCCGTGGGGGAAAAACTGTTTTTT. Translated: CASSSQTPVGEKLFF.

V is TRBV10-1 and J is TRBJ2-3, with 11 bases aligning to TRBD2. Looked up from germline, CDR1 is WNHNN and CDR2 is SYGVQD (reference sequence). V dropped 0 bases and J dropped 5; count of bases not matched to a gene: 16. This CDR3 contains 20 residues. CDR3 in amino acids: CASSESNYPPIAGGVDTQYF. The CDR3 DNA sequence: TGCGCCAGCAGTGAGTCGAATTACCCACCCATAGCGGGAGGGGTAGATACGCAGTATTTT.

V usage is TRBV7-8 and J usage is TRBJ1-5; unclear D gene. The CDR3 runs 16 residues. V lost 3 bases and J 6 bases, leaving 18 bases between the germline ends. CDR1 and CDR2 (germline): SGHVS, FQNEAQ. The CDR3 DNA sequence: TGTGCCAGCAGCTTGGGATCGGACCCATCAGGTCAGCCCCAGCATTTT. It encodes CASSLGSDPSGQPQHF.

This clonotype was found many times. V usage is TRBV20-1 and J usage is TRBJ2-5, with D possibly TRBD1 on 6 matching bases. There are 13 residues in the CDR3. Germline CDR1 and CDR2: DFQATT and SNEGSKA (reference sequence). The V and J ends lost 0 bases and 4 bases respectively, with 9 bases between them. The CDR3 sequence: CSARDTGRETQYF. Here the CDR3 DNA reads TGCAGTGCTAGAGACACAGGGAGAGAGACCCAGTACTTC.

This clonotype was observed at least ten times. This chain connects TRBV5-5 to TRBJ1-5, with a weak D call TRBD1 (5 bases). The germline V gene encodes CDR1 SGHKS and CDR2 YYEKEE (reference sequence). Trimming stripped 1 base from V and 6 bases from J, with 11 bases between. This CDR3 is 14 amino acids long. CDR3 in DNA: TGTGCCAGCAGCTTGTGGGACGGAGGTCAGCCCCAGCATTTT. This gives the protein CASSLWDGGQPQHF.

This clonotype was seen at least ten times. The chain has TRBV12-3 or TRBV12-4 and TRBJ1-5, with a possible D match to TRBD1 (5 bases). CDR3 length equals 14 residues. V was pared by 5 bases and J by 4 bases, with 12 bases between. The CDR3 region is CASSRGRTNQPQHF. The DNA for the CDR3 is TGTGCCAGCAGTCGGGGACGGACTAATCAGCCCCAGCATTTT.

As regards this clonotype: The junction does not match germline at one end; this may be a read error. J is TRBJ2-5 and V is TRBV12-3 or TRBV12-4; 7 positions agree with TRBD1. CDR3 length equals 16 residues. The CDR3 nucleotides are TGTGCCAGCAGTTTTGGGGACAGATCGTACCAAGAGGCCCAGTACTTC. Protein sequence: CASSFGDRSYQEAQYF.

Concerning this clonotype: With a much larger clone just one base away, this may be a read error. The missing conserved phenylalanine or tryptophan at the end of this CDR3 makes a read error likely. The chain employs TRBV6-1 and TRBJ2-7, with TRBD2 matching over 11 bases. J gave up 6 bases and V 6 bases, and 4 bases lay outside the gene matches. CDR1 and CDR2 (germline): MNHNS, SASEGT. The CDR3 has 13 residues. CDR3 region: CASRLAGDGEQYL. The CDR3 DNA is TGTGCCAGCAGACTAGCGGGGGACGGCGAGCAGTACCTC.

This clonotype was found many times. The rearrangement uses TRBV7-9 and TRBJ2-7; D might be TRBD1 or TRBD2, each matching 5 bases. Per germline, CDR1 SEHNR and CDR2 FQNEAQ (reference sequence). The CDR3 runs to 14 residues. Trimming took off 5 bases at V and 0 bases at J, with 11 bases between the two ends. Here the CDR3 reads CASSKQGTSYEQYF. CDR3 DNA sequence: TGTGCCAGCAGCAAACAAGGGACCTCCTACGAGCAGTACTTC. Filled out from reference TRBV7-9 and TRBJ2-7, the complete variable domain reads DTGVSQNPRHKITKRGQNVTFRCDPISEHNRLYWYRQTLGQGPEFLTYFQNEAQLEKSRLLSDRFSAERPKGSFSTLEIQRTEQGDSAMYLCASSKQGTSYEQYFGPGTRLTVT.

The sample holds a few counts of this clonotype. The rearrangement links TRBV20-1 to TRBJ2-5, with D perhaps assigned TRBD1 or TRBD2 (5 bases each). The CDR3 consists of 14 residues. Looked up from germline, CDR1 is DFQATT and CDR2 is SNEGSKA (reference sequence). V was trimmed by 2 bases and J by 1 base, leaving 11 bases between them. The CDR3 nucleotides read TGCAGTGCTAGATCCGGGACCCGCCAAGAGACCCAGTACTTC. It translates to CSARSGTRQETQYF.

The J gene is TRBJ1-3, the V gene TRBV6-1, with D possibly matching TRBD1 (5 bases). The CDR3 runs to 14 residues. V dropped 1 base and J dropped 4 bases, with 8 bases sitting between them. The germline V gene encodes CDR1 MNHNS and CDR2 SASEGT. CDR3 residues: CASSEGTLGNTIYF. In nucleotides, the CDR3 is TGTGCCAGCAGTGAAGGGACATTGGGAAACACCATATATTTT.

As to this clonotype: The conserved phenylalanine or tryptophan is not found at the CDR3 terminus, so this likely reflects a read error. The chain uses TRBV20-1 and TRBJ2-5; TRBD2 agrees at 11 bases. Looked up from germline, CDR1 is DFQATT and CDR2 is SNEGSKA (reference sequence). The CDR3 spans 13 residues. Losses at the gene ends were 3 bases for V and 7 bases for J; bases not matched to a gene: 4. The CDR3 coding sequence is TGCAGTGCTAGGAATAGCGGGGGGGCGACCCAGTACCTC. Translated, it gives CSARNSGGATQYL.

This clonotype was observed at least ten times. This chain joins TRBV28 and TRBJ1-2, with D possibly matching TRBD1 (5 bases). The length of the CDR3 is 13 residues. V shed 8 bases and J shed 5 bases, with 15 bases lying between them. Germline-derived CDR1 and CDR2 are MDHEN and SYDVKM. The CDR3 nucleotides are TGTGCCAGCGGCCCTGGGACGGGGTATGGCTACACCTTC. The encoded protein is CASGPGTGYGYTF.

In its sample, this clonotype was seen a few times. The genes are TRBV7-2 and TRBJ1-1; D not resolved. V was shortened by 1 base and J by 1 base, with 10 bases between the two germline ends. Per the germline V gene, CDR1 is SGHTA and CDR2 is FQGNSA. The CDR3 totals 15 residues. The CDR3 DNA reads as TGTGCCAGCAGCTTAGATGCGGGAAGGAACACTGAAGCTTTCTTT. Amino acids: CASSLDAGRNTEAFF.

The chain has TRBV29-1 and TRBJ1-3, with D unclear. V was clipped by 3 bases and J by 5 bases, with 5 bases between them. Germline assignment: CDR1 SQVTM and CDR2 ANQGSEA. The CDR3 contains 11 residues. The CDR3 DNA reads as TGCAGCGTTGATGCCCGAAACACCATATATTTT. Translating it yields CSVDARNTIYF.